Listed here are 27 T cell receptor beta chains from one sample, sequenced in a study of blood T cell repertoires in COVID-19. The table came from immunoSEQ multiplex PCR; TCRdb's copy has only in-frame clones and leaves some out. Of roughly 91,000 clones listed, roughly 84% are singletons. Material: peripheral blood. All receptors come from a man between 65 and 85 years old with active or convalescent COVID-19.

This chain joins TRBV7-9 and TRBJ1-3; 7 positions match TRBD1. The CDR3 sequence is 14 residues long. V lost 3 bases to trimming and J lost 4 bases; unmatched junction nucleotides: 3. Germline V gives CDR1 SEHNR, CDR2 FQNEAQ (reference sequence). The CDR3 bases are TGTGCCAGCAGCTTGACAGGGACAGGAAACACCATATATTTT. Protein: CASSLTGTGNTIYF.

In this sample, this clone turned up once. This rearrangement joins TRBV7-2 to TRBJ1-5, with a tentative D call TRBD1 (6 bases). Germline CDR1 is SGHTA and CDR2 is FQGNSA. CDR3 length: 14 amino acids. V lost 5 bases, J lost 2 bases, and 10 bases lay in between. The CDR3 region is CASSLEGGNQPQHF. CDR3 DNA: TGTGCCAGCAGCCTCGAGGGGGGCAATCAGCCCCAGCATTTT.

This chain connects TRBV7-2 to TRBJ1-5; 8 bases line up with TRBD1. Germline assignment: CDR1 SGHTA and CDR2 FQGNSA. The CDR3 runs to 16 residues. The V and J ends lost 1 base and 3 bases, in that order; junction bases with no gene match: 5. The CDR3 bases are TGTGCCAGCAGCTTAGTGGGGACAGGAGACAATCAGCCCCAGCATTTT. Protein sequence: CASSLVGTGDNQPQHF.

The chain is built from TRBV12-3 or TRBV12-4 and TRBJ1-1; D gene ambiguous. V was clipped by 3 bases and J by 4 bases, with 6 bases between them. This CDR3 is 12 amino acids long. The CDR3 region has the DNA TGTGCCAGCAGTTTTGCGGGCACTGAAGCTTTCTTT. This gives the protein CASSFAGTEAFF.

The V gene is TRBV7-2, the J gene TRBJ2-1; 13 bases are a match to TRBD2. This CDR3 spans 14 amino acids. CDR1 is SGHTA and CDR2 is FQGNSA in the germline V gene. Trimming took 3 bases from V and 10 from J; bases not matched to a gene: 3. In DNA, the CDR3 is TGTGCCAGCAGCTTTGGACTAGCGGGGGACGAGCAGTTCTTC. As protein: CASSFGLAGDEQFF.

V is TRBV28 and J is TRBJ2-1, with 9 nucleotides matching TRBD2. In germline, CDR1 is MDHEN, CDR2 SYDVKM. This CDR3 spans 18 amino acids. V was clipped by 3 bases and J by 2 bases; unmatched bases: 11. CDR3 bases: TGTGCCAGCAGTTTTGCTAGCGGGATTGGTCCCCCCTACAATGAGCAGTTCTTC. Its translation: CASSFASGIGPPYNEQFF.

This sequence joins TRBV3-1 (or the pseudogene TRBV3-2) and TRBJ1-1; possible D gene TRBD1, 5 bases. Trimming left V 2 bases short and J 4 bases short, with 8 bases between. In germline, CDR1 is LGHDT, CDR2 YNNKEL (reference sequence). There are 13 residues in the CDR3. CDR3: CASSQWGGTEAFF. The CDR3 bases are TGTGCCAGCAGCCAATGGGGGGGCACTGAAGCTTTCTTT.

This clone was seen more than once but under ten times. CDR3 bases: TGTGCCAGCAGCCCCGGACAGGGAAACACCATATATTTT. Its protein product is CASSPGQGNTIYF. J is TRBJ1-3 and V is TRBV12-3 or TRBV12-4, with D possibly TRBD1 on 6 matching bases. There are 13 residues in the CDR3. The V and J ends lost 6 bases and 4 bases respectively, with 10 bases between them.

The chain couples TRBV28 to TRBJ1-2, with D uncertain. The V end was cut by 7 bases, the J end by 2 bases, with 14 bases between. Per germline, CDR1 MDHEN and CDR2 SYDVKM. The CDR3 contains 14 residues. The CDR3 region is CASTTRLTNYGYTF. In DNA, the CDR3 is TGTGCCAGCACCACCAGGCTGACGAACTATGGCTACACCTTC.

The chain joins TRBV19 to TRBJ1-6; 8 bases are a match to TRBD1. V shed 5 bases, J shed 5 bases, and the junction held 11 bases outside the gene matches. Germline CDR1 reads LNHDA; CDR2 reads SQIVND (reference sequence). This CDR3 comprises 17 residues. The CDR3 protein is CASSSWTGRLDNSPLHF. As DNA, the CDR3 is TGTGCCAGTAGTTCTTGGACAGGGAGGCTCGATAATTCACCCCTCCACTTT.

This clone appeared once. The chain has TRBV5-1 and TRBJ2-1, with D perhaps TRBD1 (6 bases). The CDR3 contains 15 residues. V gave up 4 bases and J gave up 4 bases, with 15 bases separating them. Germline V CDR1 and CDR2: SGHRS, YFSETQ. CDR3 sequence reads: CASSQNGQQYNEQFF. CDR3 sequence (DNA): TGCGCCAGCAGCCAAAATGGACAGCAATACAATGAGCAGTTCTTC.

The chain is built from TRBV3-1 (or the pseudogene TRBV3-2) and TRBJ2-7, with D possibly TRBD2 on 5 matching bases. V was pared by 5 bases and J by 3 bases, with 14 bases between. This CDR3 has 14 amino acids. Germline-derived CDR1 and CDR2 are LGHDT and YNNKEL (reference sequence). The DNA for the CDR3 is TGTGCCAGCAGCTCCCGCGGGTCTAACTACGAGCAGTACTTC. Translation: CASSSRGSNYEQYF.

This chain connects TRBV4-2 to TRBJ2-3; 10 positions match TRBD2. The ends lost 4 bases at V and 0 bases at J; junction bases unmatched: 4. The CDR3 totals 16 residues. Germline V gene lookup returns CDR1 LGHNA and CDR2 YNFKEQ. The DNA for the CDR3 is TGTGCCAGCAGCCGAGGAGCGGGGGGGAGCACAGATACGCAGTATTTT. Translated, it gives CASSRGAGGSTDTQYF.

The chain is built from TRBV4-1 and TRBJ2-1, with TRBD1 matching over 7 bases. V lost 4 bases, J lost 6 bases, and 6 bases stayed unmatched. Germline CDR1 and CDR2: MGHRA and YSYEKL. The CDR3 has 14 amino acids. CDR3 sequence: CASSPLDRVNEQFF. The CDR3 DNA sequence: TGCGCCAGCAGCCCACTCGACAGGGTCAATGAGCAGTTCTTC.

This chain links TRBV2 with TRBJ1-5; D possibly corresponds to TRBD1 (5 bases). The germline gives CDR1 SNHLY, CDR2 FYNNEI. The CDR3 contains 13 residues. V lost 3 bases, J lost 6 bases, and 9 bases lay in between. For the CDR3, the DNA is TGTGCCAGCAGTGACAGGGTCGGTCAGCCCCAGCATTTT. Protein sequence: CASSDRVGQPQHF.

CDR3 residues: CASHIGRGNTEAFF. The CDR3 nucleotides are TGTGCCAGCCACATCGGGAGGGGAAACACTGAAGCTTTCTTT. V usage is TRBV11-2 and J usage is TRBJ1-1; D may be TRBD1 (5 bases). The CDR3 has 14 amino acids. Germline V gene lookup returns CDR1 SGHAT and CDR2 FQNNGV. The V gene lost 8 bases and the J gene lost 2 bases, with 15 bases spanning the gap.

The gene calls are TRBV28 and TRBJ2-1; no reliable D call. The CDR3 is made up of 12 amino acids. V was cut by 7 bases and J by 10 bases, with 14 bases left in between. Germline CDR1 MDHEN, CDR2 SYDVKM. In DNA form, the CDR3 reads TGTGCCAGCACCCATCCACCCGGGGAGCAGTTCTTC. Translated: CASTHPPGEQFF.

This sequence joins TRBV27 and TRBJ1-1; the match to TRBD1 covers 8 bases. J lost 5 bases, V lost 5 bases, and 4 bases had no gene match. The germline gives CDR1 MNHEY, CDR2 SMNVEV (reference sequence). The CDR3 has 13 residues. The CDR3 here is CASSRTGRTEAFF. CDR3 DNA: TGTGCCAGCAGTCGGACAGGGAGAACTGAAGCTTTCTTT.

This clone was seen a single time. V usage is TRBV5-1 and J usage is TRBJ2-1, with 13 positions matching TRBD2. Per the germline V gene, CDR1 is SGHRS and CDR2 is YFSETQ. CDR3 length: 17 residues. The V and J ends lost 1 base and 6 bases, in that order; junction bases with no gene match: 7. CDR3 sequence (DNA): TGCGCCAGCAGCTTGACTAGCGGGGGGGCCGGCCGCAATGAGCAGTTCTTC. This sequence encodes CASSLTSGGAGRNEQFF.

The chain uses TRBV28 and TRBJ2-4, with TRBD1 matching 7 bases. The CDR3 covers 16 residues. CDR1 and CDR2 (germline): MDHEN, SYDVKM. Unmatched junction bases numbered 7, after V lost 5 bases and J lost 0 bases. The CDR3 here is CASSTTGVRAKNIQYF. CDR3 coding DNA: TGTGCCAGCAGTACTACAGGGGTCAGAGCCAAAAACATTCAGTACTTC.

The chain employs TRBV9 and TRBJ1-2, with D tentatively TRBD1 (6 bases). This CDR3 has 13 amino acids. From germline, CDR1 is SGDLS and CDR2 YYNGEE. V was trimmed by 4 bases and J by 4 bases, leaving 11 bases between them. CDR3: CASSQDSAYGYTF. The CDR3 nucleotides are TGTGCCAGCAGCCAGGACAGTGCCTATGGCTACACCTTC.

This clone was observed a few times. The chain recombines TRBV18 with TRBJ1-5, with D uncertain. The germline V gene encodes CDR1 KGHSH and CDR2 LQKENI. Trimming removed 2 bases at V and 4 bases at J, with 6 bases between. The CDR3 spans 13 residues. CDR3: CASSPAGNQPQHF. The CDR3 DNA is TGTGCCAGCTCACCAGCGGGGAATCAGCCCCAGCATTTT. The entire variable domain, with the rest obtained from reference TRBV18 and TRBJ1-5, is as follows: NAGVMQNPRHLVRRRGQEARLRCSPMKGHSHVYWYRQLPEEGLKFMVYLQKENIIDESGMPKERFSAEFPKEGPSILRIQQVVRGDSAAYFCASSPAGNQPQHFGDGTRLSIL.

The chain is built from TRBV7-2 and TRBJ2-1, with TRBD2 matching over 8 bases. The CDR3 loop spans 15 amino acids. Losses at the gene ends were 7 bases for V and 9 bases for J; bases not matched to a gene: 14. Germline lookup yields CDR1 SGHTA and CDR2 FQGNSA. CDR3 sequence (DNA): TGTGCCAGCACCCCGGTCCCGGGGGGGTTGGGTGAGCAGTTCTTC. It specifies CASTPVPGGLGEQFF.

This chain connects TRBV2 to TRBJ2-3; a weak D match, TRBD2 (5 bases). V was cut by 6 bases and J by 0 bases, with 16 bases left in between. The CDR3 has 16 residues. The germline V gene encodes CDR1 SNHLY and CDR2 FYNNEI. The CDR3 DNA is TGTGCCAGCAGCCCTGAGGGTGGTGTTAGCACAGATACGCAGTATTTT. Protein sequence: CASSPEGGVSTDTQYF. Full variable domain (outside the CDR3, taken from reference TRBV2 and TRBJ2-3): EPEVTQTPSHQVTQMGQEVILRCVPISNHLYFYWYRQILGQKVEFLVSFYNNEISEKSEIFDDQFSVERPDGSNFTLKIRSTKLEDSAMYFCASSPEGGVSTDTQYFGPGTRLTVL.

This chain connects TRBV11-3 to TRBJ1-3; 8 bases line up with TRBD1. V trimming: 4 bases; J trimming: 0 bases; junction bases outside the gene matches: 8. Germline CDR1 reads SGHNT; CDR2 reads YENEEA. CDR3 length: 17 amino acids. CDR3 sequence (DNA): TGTGCCAGCAGCTCCTCCGGGACAGGAAGCTCTGGAAACACCATATATTTT. Encoded protein: CASSSSGTGSSGNTIYF.

V usage is TRBV25-1 and J usage is TRBJ1-1; unclear D gene. Trimming shortened V by 4 bases and J by 3 bases, and 3 bases separated the two germline ends. CDR3 length: 11 amino acids. Germline loops: CDR1 MGHDK, CDR2 SYGVNS. CDR3 amino acids: CASSAYTEAFF. CDR3 nucleotide sequence: TGTGCCAGCAGTGCCTACACTGAAGCTTTCTTT.

The chain joins TRBV5-4 to TRBJ1-2; TRBD1 matches 7 bases. Germline V lookup: CDR1 SGHNT, CDR2 YYREEE (reference sequence). The CDR3 covers 15 residues. Trimming at V came to 2 bases and at J to 1 base, leaving 5 bases not matched to a gene. CDR3 in DNA: TGTGCCAGCAGCTTAGACAGGGCCGTTAACTATGGCTACACCTTC. Protein product: CASSLDRAVNYGYTF. The whole variable domain, remainder taken from reference TRBV5-4 and TRBJ1-2, is ETGVTQSPTHLIKTRGQQVTLRCSSQSGHNTVSWYQQALGQGPQFIFQYYREEENGRGNFPPRFSGLQFPNYSSELNVNALELDDSALYLCASSLDRAVNYGYTFGSGTRLTVV.